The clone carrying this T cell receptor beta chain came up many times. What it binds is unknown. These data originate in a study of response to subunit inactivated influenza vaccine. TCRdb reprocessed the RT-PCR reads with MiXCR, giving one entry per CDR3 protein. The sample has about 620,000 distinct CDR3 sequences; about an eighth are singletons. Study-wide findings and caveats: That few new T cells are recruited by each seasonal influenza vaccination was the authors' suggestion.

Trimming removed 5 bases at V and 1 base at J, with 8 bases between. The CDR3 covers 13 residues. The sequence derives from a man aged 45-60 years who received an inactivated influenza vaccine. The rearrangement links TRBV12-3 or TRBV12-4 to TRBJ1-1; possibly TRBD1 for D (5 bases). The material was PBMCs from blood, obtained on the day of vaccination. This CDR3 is CASSLTENTEAFF. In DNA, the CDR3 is TGTGCCAGCAGTCTGACAGAGAACACTGAAGCTTTCTTT.